A selection of T cell receptor beta chains follows, all from one sample in a study of shared clonotypes between healthy human individuals. Assay used: immunoSEQ multiplex PCR; TCRdb lists only in-frame clones, some missing. The sample includes about 2.2 million clones, around 93% of them seen just once. The sequencing sample was made of naive CD8+ T cells from PBMCs. These receptors were taken from a man between 18 and 35 years old in good health. Some clones in this sample may be carry-over from other donors' samples. The CDR3 runs from the conserved cysteine through the conserved F or W. A D gene is named only where the DNA matches it firmly. Not all rows give a size; the values are once, few, many and, for expanded clones, a class.

j_call: TRBJ2-7; d_call: NA; cdr3_length: 14; clone_size: NA; v_call: TRBV19; cdr3_nt: TGTGCCAGTAGTATGGGTGGGGGGCGCGCCGAGCAGTACTTC; cdr3_aa: CASSMGGGRAEQYF
j_call: TRBJ1-5; d_call: NA; cdr3_length: 13; clone_size: NA; v_call: TRBV28; cdr3_nt: TGTGCCAGCCGCCGGGGGAGTAGGGGGCCCCAGCATTTT; cdr3_aa: CASRRGSRGPQHF
j_call: TRBJ2-7; d_call: TRBD1; cdr3_length: 15; clone_size: once; v_call: TRBV11-2; cdr3_nt: TGTGCCAGCAGCATCCCCGGGACAGGGGGCTACGAGCAGTACTTC; cdr3_aa: CASSIPGTGGYEQYF
j_call: TRBJ2-1; d_call: TRBD2; cdr3_length: 16; clone_size: NA; v_call: TRBV4-3; cdr3_nt: TGCGCCAGCAGCCAAGATGGGGCGGGAGAATACAATGAGCAGTTCTTC; cdr3_aa: CASSQDGAGEYNEQFF
j_call: TRBJ1-4; d_call: NA; cdr3_length: 14; clone_size: NA; v_call: TRBV2; cdr3_nt: TGTGCCAGCAAGTCGGGCATTGGGAGTGAAAAACTGTTTTTT; cdr3_aa: CASKSGIGSEKLFF
j_call: TRBJ1-5; d_call: TRBD1; cdr3_length: 15; clone_size: NA; v_call: TRBV27; cdr3_nt: TGTGCCAGCAGTCGACAGGGTCTGGGCAATCAGCCCCAGCATTTT; cdr3_aa: CASSRQGLGNQPQHF
j_call: TRBJ2-1; d_call: NA; cdr3_length: 13; clone_size: NA; v_call: TRBV27; cdr3_nt: TGTGCCAGCAGTTTAATGGGGCACAATGAGCAGTTCTTC; cdr3_aa: CASSLMGHNEQFF
j_call: TRBJ2-1; d_call: NA; cdr3_length: 14; clone_size: NA; v_call: TRBV29-1; cdr3_nt: TGCAGCGTTGGGACATCGAGCTTATACAATGAGCAGTTCTTC; cdr3_aa: CSVGTSSLYNEQFF
j_call: TRBJ1-2; d_call: NA; cdr3_length: 15; clone_size: NA; v_call: TRBV9; cdr3_nt: TGTGCCAGCAGCGCGTGGGGAGGCAGCGAGTATGGCTACACCTTC; cdr3_aa: CASSAWGGSEYGYTF
j_call: TRBJ1-6; d_call: NA; cdr3_length: 17; clone_size: NA; v_call: TRBV28; cdr3_nt: TGTGCCAGCAGTTTAAAACCCCATACACCCGTGAATTCACCCCTCCACTTT; cdr3_aa: CASSLKPHTPVNSPLHF
j_call: TRBJ2-2; d_call: TRBD2; cdr3_length: 14; clone_size: NA; v_call: TRBV7-9; cdr3_nt: TGTGCCAGCAGCTCAAGGGCGGGGGGAGTGGAGCTGTTTTTT; cdr3_aa: CASSSRAGGVELFF
j_call: TRBJ2-1; d_call: NA; cdr3_length: 15; clone_size: NA; v_call: TRBV27; cdr3_nt: TGTGCCAGCAGGCCGGCTGGGGTAGCCTACAATGAGCAGTTCTTC; cdr3_aa: CASRPAGVAYNEQFF
j_call: TRBJ1-2; d_call: TRBD1; cdr3_length: 15; clone_size: once; v_call: TRBV5-6; cdr3_nt: TGTGCCAGCAGCTGGCTAGGGGGCGCGGTGGACGGCTACACCTTC; cdr3_aa: CASSWLGGAVDGYTF
j_call: TRBJ1-5; d_call: NA; cdr3_length: 14; clone_size: NA; v_call: TRBV27; cdr3_nt: TGTGCCAGCAGCACCGCCTCTTCCAATCAGCCCCAGCATTTT; cdr3_aa: CASSTASSNQPQHF
j_call: TRBJ2-1; d_call: NA; cdr3_length: 15; clone_size: NA; v_call: TRBV27; cdr3_nt: TGTGCCAGCAGTTTAGCGCGGCTAGCTGGTAATGAGCAGTTCTTC; cdr3_aa: CASSLARLAGNEQFF
j_call: TRBJ2-7; d_call: TRBD2; cdr3_length: 15; clone_size: NA; v_call: TRBV4-1; cdr3_nt: TGCGCCAGCAGCCAAGAATGGGGGAGGGTCCACGAGCAGTACTTC; cdr3_aa: CASSQEWGRVHEQYF
j_call: TRBJ1-2; d_call: NA; cdr3_length: 12; clone_size: NA; v_call: TRBV10-3; cdr3_nt: TGTGCCATCACCGATGACCTCTATGGCTACACCTTC; cdr3_aa: CAITDDLYGYTF
j_call: TRBJ2-7; d_call: TRBD2; cdr3_length: 18; clone_size: NA; v_call: TRBV5-1; cdr3_nt: TGCGCCAGCCAATCGACCGGGACTAGCGGGGTACTAGACTACGAGCAGTACTTC; cdr3_aa: CASQSTGTSGVLDYEQYF
j_call: TRBJ1-2; d_call: NA; cdr3_length: 13; clone_size: once; v_call: TRBV7-9; cdr3_nt: TGTGCCAGCAGCTTAGCATATCTAGAGGGCTACACCTTC; cdr3_aa: CASSLAYLEGYTF
j_call: TRBJ1-4; d_call: NA; cdr3_length: 15; clone_size: NA; v_call: TRBV28; cdr3_nt: TGTGCCAGCAGTGCCCGGACAGACCCTTGGGAAAAACTGTTTTTT; cdr3_aa: CASSARTDPWEKLFF
j_call: TRBJ2-7; d_call: NA; cdr3_length: 15; clone_size: NA; v_call: TRBV6-1; cdr3_nt: TGTGCCAGCAGTGAAGGGCCCGGTATGAGTTACGAGCAGTACTTC; cdr3_aa: CASSEGPGMSYEQYF
j_call: TRBJ2-7; d_call: NA; cdr3_length: 14; clone_size: NA; v_call: TRBV5-5; cdr3_nt: TGTGCCAGCAGCTACTACAGGAGCTCCTACGAGCAGTACTTC; cdr3_aa: CASSYYRSSYEQYF
j_call: TRBJ1-5; d_call: TRBD1; cdr3_length: 18; clone_size: NA; v_call: TRBV27; cdr3_nt: TGTGCCAGCAGTTTCTGGGAAGCGAGGGGGCGGCTGGCTCAGCCCCAGCATTTT; cdr3_aa: CASSFWEARGRLAQPQHF
j_call: TRBJ2-7; d_call: NA; cdr3_length: 17; clone_size: NA; v_call: TRBV5-6; cdr3_nt: TGTGCCAGCAGCTTGGCCTACGACAGGGAGGAGTCCTACGAGCAGTACTTC; cdr3_aa: CASSLAYDREESYEQYF
j_call: TRBJ2-2; d_call: NA; cdr3_length: 14; clone_size: few; v_call: TRBV28; cdr3_nt: TGTGCCAGCAGTTCGACAGGGAACACCGGGGAGCTGTTTTTT; cdr3_aa: CASSSTGNTGELFF
j_call: TRBJ2-5; d_call: NA; cdr3_length: 11; clone_size: NA; v_call: TRBV5-6; cdr3_nt: TGTGCCAGCAGTAATACGGAGACCCAGTACTTC; cdr3_aa: CASSNTETQYF
j_call: TRBJ1-3; d_call: NA; cdr3_length: 14; clone_size: NA; v_call: TRBV11-2; cdr3_nt: TGTGCCAGCAGCGCGCTGGGGTCTGGAAACACCATATATTTT; cdr3_aa: CASSALGSGNTIYF
j_call: TRBJ2-1; d_call: NA; cdr3_length: 17; clone_size: NA; v_call: TRBV9; cdr3_nt: TGTGCCAGCAGCCCACTTCGTGGGGGAACTATGGGAAATGAGCAGTTCTTC; cdr3_aa: CASSPLRGGTMGNEQFF
j_call: TRBJ2-1; d_call: NA; cdr3_length: 15; clone_size: NA; v_call: TRBV6-6; cdr3_nt: TGTGCCAGCAGTTACCTAGAGGATGAGTACAATGAGCAGTTCTTC; cdr3_aa: CASSYLEDEYNEQFF
j_call: TRBJ1-4; d_call: NA; cdr3_length: 13; clone_size: NA; v_call: TRBV28; cdr3_nt: TGTGCCAGCAGTTTCACAGTTGGGGAAAAACTGTTTTTT; cdr3_aa: CASSFTVGEKLFF
j_call: TRBJ2-1; d_call: NA; cdr3_length: 13; clone_size: once; v_call: TRBV6-6; cdr3_nt: TGTGCCAGCAGTTCTTACCGGGACAATGAGCAGTTCTTC; cdr3_aa: CASSSYRDNEQFF
j_call: TRBJ2-2; d_call: NA; cdr3_length: 16; clone_size: NA; v_call: TRBV9; cdr3_nt: TGTGCCAGCCAACAGGGGGGGGCTTTGTCCACCGGGGAGCTGTTTTTT; cdr3_aa: CASQQGGALSTGELFF
j_call: TRBJ1-2; d_call: TRBD1; cdr3_length: 14; clone_size: NA; v_call: TRBV7-2; cdr3_nt: TGTGCCAGCCAACCGGGACAGCTTAACTATGGCTACACCTTC; cdr3_aa: CASQPGQLNYGYTF
j_call: TRBJ2-1; d_call: TRBD2; cdr3_length: 17; clone_size: NA; v_call: TRBV19; cdr3_nt: TGTGCCAGTAGTAGCAGACAAAGCGGGAGTAGCTACAATGAGCAGTTCTTC; cdr3_aa: CASSSRQSGSSYNEQFF
j_call: TRBJ2-1; d_call: TRBD1; cdr3_length: 17; clone_size: once; v_call: TRBV4-1; cdr3_nt: TGCGCCAGCAGCCAAGAATTGGCAGGGGGCTCCTACAATGAGCAGTTCTTC; cdr3_aa: CASSQELAGGSYNEQFF
j_call: TRBJ2-1; d_call: NA; cdr3_length: 17; clone_size: NA; v_call: TRBV7-9; cdr3_nt: TGTGCCAGCAGCCCGGTGGGGATGGGTATCTCGTCCAATGAGCAGTTCTTC; cdr3_aa: CASSPVGMGISSNEQFF
j_call: TRBJ2-3; d_call: TRBD2; cdr3_length: 17; clone_size: NA; v_call: TRBV6-1; cdr3_nt: TGTGCCAGCAGTGAAAATCCGGGGGAGGGAGACACAGATACGCAGTATTTT; cdr3_aa: CASSENPGEGDTDTQYF
j_call: TRBJ2-7; d_call: NA; cdr3_length: 13; clone_size: once; v_call: TRBV7-8; cdr3_nt: TGTGCCAGCAGCTTGGGTGCTCTCTACGAGCAGTACTTC; cdr3_aa: CASSLGALYEQYF
j_call: TRBJ2-1; d_call: NA; cdr3_length: 14; clone_size: NA; v_call: TRBV27; cdr3_nt: TGTGCCAGCAGTCTGGGCGGCAGTCACAATGAGCAGTTCTTC; cdr3_aa: CASSLGGSHNEQFF
j_call: TRBJ2-1; d_call: NA; cdr3_length: 14; clone_size: NA; v_call: TRBV5-6; cdr3_nt: TGTGCCAGCAGCTTGGTCAGGGGTTTTTCCGAGCAGTTCTTC; cdr3_aa: CASSLVRGFSEQFF
j_call: TRBJ1-2; d_call: NA; cdr3_length: 13; clone_size: NA; v_call: TRBV10-3; cdr3_nt: TGTGCCATCAGTGAATACAACAGGGTTGGCTACACCTTC; cdr3_aa: CAISEYNRVGYTF
j_call: TRBJ1-2; d_call: NA; cdr3_length: 18; clone_size: NA; v_call: TRBV4-2; cdr3_nt: TGTGCCAGCAGCCAAGAGGGGATGGGGGGGGCCGGTGACTATGGCTACACCTTC; cdr3_aa: CASSQEGMGGAGDYGYTF
j_call: TRBJ1-2; d_call: NA; cdr3_length: 15; clone_size: NA; v_call: TRBV27; cdr3_nt: TGTGCCAGCATGGGACCTGTTTTGGGGCACTATGGCTACACCTTC; cdr3_aa: CASMGPVLGHYGYTF
j_call: TRBJ1-1; d_call: NA; cdr3_length: 13; clone_size: NA; v_call: TRBV27; cdr3_nt: TGTGCCAGCAGTTTATTTCGTGGGACTGAAGCTTTCTTT; cdr3_aa: CASSLFRGTEAFF
j_call: TRBJ1-2; d_call: TRBD1; cdr3_length: 14; clone_size: once; v_call: TRBV25-1; cdr3_nt: TGTGCCAGCAGTGATGGACAGGGGGACTATGGCTACACCTTC; cdr3_aa: CASSDGQGDYGYTF
j_call: TRBJ2-3; d_call: NA; cdr3_length: 14; clone_size: once; v_call: TRBV11-2; cdr3_nt: TGTGCCAGCTATGTAGGTAGAAGCACAGATACGCAGTATTTT; cdr3_aa: CASYVGRSTDTQYF
j_call: TRBJ2-7; d_call: NA; cdr3_length: 15; clone_size: NA; v_call: TRBV9; cdr3_nt: TGTGCCAGCAGCCCCGGGCCCGGAACTGGTTATGAGCAGTACTTC; cdr3_aa: CASSPGPGTGYEQYF
j_call: TRBJ2-7; d_call: NA; cdr3_length: 13; clone_size: NA; v_call: TRBV29-1; cdr3_nt: TGCAGCGTTCTCCAGGGGCGGTCCTACGAGCAGTACTTC; cdr3_aa: CSVLQGRSYEQYF